This TCR beta chain was documented in a study of shared clonotypes between healthy human individuals. Sorted subsets were amplified in replicate PCRs using around 220 ng DNA, approximately 30,000 T cell genomes. The assay was immunoSEQ multiplex PCR, and TCRdb's table has in-frame clones only and misses some. The sample lists around 2.5 million clones, roughly 93% seen once, with 0.35% to 0.45% in the top ten. Notes on this clone: Its specificity is not known.

Study-wide results and limits: Researchers found naive subsets generally carried larger estimated richness than memory subsets. Sampling involved blood alone; tissue repertoires likely differ.

This CDR3 has 15 amino acids. Germline V gene sequence: CDR1 MDHEN, CDR2 SYDVKM. Trimming removed 5 bases at V and 8 bases at J, with 19 bases between. The material sequenced was naive CD4+ T cells from PBMCs. Subset described: CD45RA+ positively selected. This rearrangement joins TRBV28 to TRBJ2-1; TRBD2 might be the D (6 bases). The sequence was obtained from a young man in good health. Some clones in this sample may be carry-over from other donors' samples. This chain's CDR3 is CASSPPRTGSYEQFF. CDR3 nucleotides: TGTGCCAGCAGTCCTCCCCGGACCGGGAGCTATGAGCAGTTCTTC.